Below are 31 T cell receptor beta chains sequenced from a single sample in a study of CD39 and CD103 CD8 tumor-infiltrating T cells. Repertoires were generated with immunoSEQ multiplex PCR, while TCRdb's copy carries only in-frame clones and drops some. The table shows some 16,000 clones, with around 90% occurring only once. The sequencing sample was made of CD8+ T cells sorted from blood. The subset here: total memory CD8 T cells (CD45RA-CCR7+/-) from blood or uninvolved lymph node. Receptors were obtained from a human donor with head and neck squamous cell carcinoma.

This chain connects TRBV7-6 to TRBJ2-2; TRBD2 agrees at 12 bases. In germline, CDR1 is SGHVS, CDR2 FNYEAQ. Losses at the gene ends were 3 bases for V and 6 bases for J; bases not matched to a gene: 8. CDR3 length equals 17 residues. CDR3 region: CASSFGSSGGEAGELFF. CDR3 DNA sequence: TGTGCCAGCAGCTTCGGATCTAGCGGGGGGGAGGCCGGGGAGCTGTTTTTT.

The genes are TRBV7-6 and TRBJ1-6; no clear D. This CDR3 spans 13 amino acids. Between the trimmed V and J ends, which lost 4 bases and 10 bases, there was a span of 11 bases. Germline V gene data show CDR1 as SGHVS and CDR2 as FNYEAQ. Here the CDR3 reads CASSSGSGSPLHF. Here the CDR3 DNA reads TGTGCCAGCAGCTCCGGTAGTGGGTCACCCCTCCACTTT.

The rearrangement joins TRBV11-2 to TRBJ1-4; 12 bases align to TRBD1. The germline gives CDR1 SGHAT, CDR2 FQNNGV. This CDR3 has 16 residues. J lost 5 bases, V lost 1 base, and 2 bases had no gene match. The CDR3 DNA is TGTGCCAGCAGCTTAGGGGGACAGGGGGCGAATGAAAAACTGTTTTTT. Translating it yields CASSLGGQGANEKLFF.

The gene calls are TRBV5-1 and TRBJ2-3; 10 nucleotides align to TRBD2. This CDR3 comprises 16 residues. Germline lookup yields CDR1 SGHRS and CDR2 YFSETQ. The ends lost 4 bases at V and 2 bases at J; junction bases unmatched: 7. In DNA, the CDR3 is TGCGCCAGCAGCAGAGCTAGCGGGAGCTTCACAGATACGCAGTATTTT. As protein: CASSRASGSFTDTQYF. The full variable domain, its missing parts supplied by reference TRBV5-1 and TRBJ2-3, is KAGVTQTPRYLIKTRGQQVTLSCSPISGHRSVSWYQQTPGQGLQFLFEYFSETQRNKGNFPGRFSGRQFSNSRSEMNVSTLELGDSALYLCASSRASGSFTDTQYFGPGTRLTVL.

The chain joins TRBV6-1 to TRBJ2-3; either TRBD1 or TRBD2 may fit D (5 bases each). The CDR3 runs to 16 residues. Per the germline V gene, CDR1 is MNHNS and CDR2 is SASEGT. The V gene lost 4 bases and the J gene lost 0 bases, with 14 bases spanning the gap. CDR3 region: CASSVGTVYSTDTQYF. Written as DNA, the CDR3 is TGTGCCAGCAGTGTTGGGACCGTTTATAGCACAGATACGCAGTATTTT.

The V and J genes are TRBV6-5 and TRBJ2-2; no reliable D call. Germline V gene sequence: CDR1 MNHEY, CDR2 SVGAGI. V was shortened by 8 bases and J by 1 base, with 11 bases between the two germline ends. The CDR3 is 14 residues long. The CDR3 DNA is TGTGCCAGCCGGGCTGACTTGAACACCGGGGAGCTGTTTTTT. It translates to CASRADLNTGELFF.

Only one count was recorded for this clone. The rearrangement uses TRBV12-5 and TRBJ1-2; D is perhaps TRBD1 (5 bases). Germline loops: CDR1 LGHNT, CDR2 FRNRAP. The CDR3 consists of 12 residues. V was clipped by 6 bases and J by 5 bases, with 10 bases between them. CDR3 loop: CASGLGGYGYTF. The CDR3 bases are TGTGCTAGTGGCCTTGGGGGTTATGGCTACACCTTC.

The gene calls are TRBV9 and TRBJ1-2; TRBD1 might be the D (5 bases). V lost 7 bases, J lost 4 bases, and 11 bases lay in between. The length of the CDR3 is 12 residues. CDR1 SGDLS and CDR2 YYNGEE come from the germline V gene. CDR3 in DNA: TGTGCCAGCCGTGGGGCTAGCTATGGCTACACCTTC. Translating gives CASRGASYGYTF.

This chain connects TRBV4-1 to TRBJ2-7, with D perhaps TRBD2 (5 bases). The CDR3 has 14 amino acids. From germline, CDR1 is MGHRA and CDR2 YSYEKL. V was pared by 6 bases and J by 3 bases, with 15 bases between. The CDR3 DNA reads as TGCGCCAGCAGTCTCTACTTCGCGGGCTACGAGCAGTACTTC. Amino acids: CASSLYFAGYEQYF.

The V gene is TRBV2, the J gene TRBJ2-7, with unresolved D. The CDR3 length is 11 residues. Germline V gene lookup returns CDR1 SNHLY and CDR2 FYNNEI. V lost 5 bases and J 3 bases, leaving 5 bases between the germline ends. This CDR3 reads CASSWGYEQYF. Here the CDR3 DNA reads TGTGCCAGCAGTTGGGGCTACGAGCAGTACTTC.

The chain recombines TRBV7-9 with TRBJ2-1; 9 positions match TRBD2. The CDR3 is 18 amino acids. Germline CDR1 and CDR2: SEHNR and FQNEAQ (reference sequence). With 7 bases clipped from V and 6 bases from J, the junction kept 19 bases outside the gene matches. CDR3 region: CASMPLTVLAGDSNEQFF. Here the CDR3 DNA reads TGTGCCAGCATGCCCTTAACGGTTTTAGCGGGGGATAGCAATGAGCAGTTCTTC.

The V and J genes are TRBV5-4 and TRBJ1-2; D is undetermined. V lost 6 bases and J 3 bases, leaving 12 bases between the germline ends. There are 13 residues in the CDR3. Per the germline V gene, CDR1 is SGHNT and CDR2 is YYREEE (reference sequence). CDR3 bases: TGTGCCAGCACCCCGGGGTGGGACTATGGCTACACCTTC. Translated, it gives CASTPGWDYGYTF.

The rearrangement joins TRBV6-5 to TRBJ2-7; 10 bases match TRBD1. The V and J ends lost 4 bases and 2 bases, in that order; junction bases with no gene match: 5. The length of the CDR3 is 15 residues. The germline V gene encodes CDR1 MNHEY and CDR2 SVGAGI. This CDR3 is CASSSWTGGPYEQYF. The CDR3 DNA reads as TGTGCCAGCAGTTCCTGGACAGGGGGTCCCTACGAGCAGTACTTC.

The chain employs TRBV15 and TRBJ1-3; D perhaps matches TRBD1 (6 bases). Germline values: CDR1 LNHNV, CDR2 YYDKDF (reference sequence). V was pared by 0 bases and J by 4 bases, with 16 bases between. The CDR3 is 17 amino acids. CDR3 sequence (DNA): TGTGCCACCAGCAGAGATCGACTCAGGGGTCGGGGAAACACCATATATTTT. Its protein is CATSRDRLRGRGNTIYF. The variable domain in full, completed from reference TRBV15 and TRBJ1-3, reads DAMVIQNPRYQVTQFGKPVTLSCSQTLNHNVMYWYQQKSSQAPKLLFHYYDKDFNNEADTPDNFQSRRPNTSFCFLDIRSPGLGDTAMYLCATSRDRLRGRGNTIYFGEGSWLTVV.

This clone has only a few counts. J is TRBJ1-2 and V is TRBV27; 7 nucleotides line up with TRBD1. CDR3 length equals 15 residues. Per germline, CDR1 MNHEY and CDR2 SMNVEV (reference sequence). Trimming removed 3 bases from V and 5 bases from J; junction bases left unmatched: 9. CDR3 sequence (DNA): TGTGCCAGCAGTTTGGGACAGCCAATTGTTTATGGCTACACCTTC. This sequence encodes CASSLGQPIVYGYTF.

The chain uses TRBV19 and TRBJ1-2; D possibly corresponds to TRBD1 (6 bases). Between the trimmed V and J ends, which lost 5 bases and 1 base, there was a span of 8 bases. The CDR3 consists of 13 residues. Germline assignment: CDR1 LNHDA and CDR2 SQIVND (reference sequence). CDR3 DNA sequence: TGTGCCAGTAGTTGGACAGATAACTATGGCTACACCTTC. Translation: CASSWTDNYGYTF.

The J gene is TRBJ2-7, the V gene TRBV19, with 7 bases fitting TRBD1. The CDR3 has 16 amino acids. Trimming cost V 5 bases and J 4 bases; bases outside gene matches: 14. Germline values: CDR1 LNHDA, CDR2 SQIVND (reference sequence). The CDR3 bases are TGTGCCAGTAGTCTAAACCGGGACAGCCTAATTTACGAGCAGTACTTC. This gives the protein CASSLNRDSLIYEQYF.

The J gene is TRBJ2-2, the V gene TRBV5-6; D is ambiguous. The CDR3 loop spans 12 amino acids. With 4 bases removed from V and 4 bases from J, the gap between germline ends came to 5 bases. Germline V gene data show CDR1 as SGHDT and CDR2 as YYEEEE. CDR3 sequence: CASSPPTGELFF. CDR3 DNA sequence: TGTGCCAGCAGCCCTCCCACCGGGGAGCTGTTTTTT.

V and J are TRBV21-1 and TRBJ1-1. TRBV21-1 has pseudogene status. The CDR3 extends over 13 amino acids. The CDR3 DNA follows: TGTGCCAGCACCCACCGGGCAGGACGTGAAGCTTTCTTT. Protein sequence: CASTHRAGREAFF.

V is TRBV6-1 and J is TRBJ1-4, with D tentatively TRBD1 (5 bases). Trimming took 8 bases from V and 1 from J, leaving 14 bases between them. Per the germline V gene, CDR1 is MNHNS and CDR2 is SASEGT. The CDR3 spans 15 residues. As DNA, the CDR3 is TGTGCCAGCCTGAAGGGGCTAGTAACTAATGAAAAACTGTTTTTT. Translating gives CASLKGLVTNEKLFF.

This clone was recorded a few times. The genes are TRBV19 and TRBJ2-2, with 9 positions matching TRBD1. The CDR3 covers 14 residues. Looked up from germline, CDR1 is LNHDA and CDR2 is SQIVND (reference sequence). Losses at the gene ends were 8 bases for V and 7 bases for J; bases not matched to a gene: 8. CDR3 nucleotide sequence: TGTGCCAGTCAGATGACAGGGGGAATCGGGGAGCTGTTTTTT. It codes for CASQMTGGIGELFF.

V gene TRBV5-4 combines with J gene TRBJ1-2, with 10 bases lining up with TRBD1. The CDR3 is 16 amino acids. Germline CDR1 and CDR2: SGHNT and YYREEE (reference sequence). V gave up 0 bases and J gave up 5 bases; unmatched junction bases: 7. For the CDR3, the DNA is TGTGCCAGCAGCTTGGGAGACAGGGGGCCGGGGTATGGCTACACCTTC. Translation: CASSLGDRGPGYGYTF.

The gene calls are TRBV30 and TRBJ1-5, with 7 bases that match TRBD1. The CDR3 is 14 amino acids. Germline assignment: CDR1 GTSNPN and CDR2 SVGIG (reference sequence). Unmatched junction bases numbered 1, after V lost 1 base and J lost 1 base. The DNA for the CDR3 is TGTGCCTGGAGTGAGGGACAGAGCAATCAGCCCCAGCATTTT. As protein: CAWSEGQSNQPQHF.

The genes are TRBV5-1 and TRBJ2-7, with 9 positions matching TRBD1. CDR1 is SGHRS, CDR2 YFSETQ, per germline. The V segment lost 7 bases and the J segment 3 bases; nucleotides outside the gene matches: 5. This CDR3 region has 13 residues. The DNA for the CDR3 is TGCGCCAGCCGGAGACAGGGGGACTACGAGCAGTACTTC. As protein: CASRRQGDYEQYF.

This chain connects TRBV27 to TRBJ1-5; D remains unclear. CDR1 and CDR2 (germline): MNHEY, SMNVEV (reference sequence). V lost 4 bases and J 2 bases, leaving 18 bases between the germline ends. The CDR3 totals 17 residues. The CDR3 DNA sequence: TGTGCCAGCAGTTCCACTTCGTGGGCGGGTGGCAATCAGCCCCAGCATTTT. Translation gives CASSSTSWAGGNQPQHF.

This sequence joins TRBV29-1 and TRBJ2-1, with 8 bases fitting TRBD1. V was clipped by 6 bases and J by 6 bases; unmatched bases: 7. The CDR3 length is 13 residues. The germline gives CDR1 SQVTM, CDR2 ANQGSEA. In DNA form, the CDR3 reads TGCAGCGTGGACAGGGAGTTTCTCAATGAGCAGTTCTTC. Protein sequence: CSVDREFLNEQFF.

V usage is TRBV10-3 and J usage is TRBJ2-1; D gene unclear. Germline lookup yields CDR1 ENHRY and CDR2 SYGVKD. Between the trimmed V and J ends, which lost 4 bases and 2 bases, there was a span of 9 bases. This CDR3 contains 14 residues. As DNA, the CDR3 is TGTGCCATCAGTGGGAGTGGGGCCTACAATGAGCAGTTCTTC. Translating gives CAISGSGAYNEQFF.

This chain links TRBV9 with TRBJ2-7, with 10 bases aligning to TRBD2. CDR1 and CDR2 from the germline V gene are SGDLS and YYNGEE. The CDR3 length is 15 residues. V trimming: 3 bases; J trimming: 5 bases; junction bases outside the gene matches: 8. As DNA, the CDR3 is TGTGCCAGCAGCGGAGTAAGCGGGGGGGCCAACGAGCAGTACTTC. This encodes CASSGVSGGANEQYF.

J is TRBJ1-5 and V is TRBV7-9, with D tentatively TRBD1 (5 bases). CDR3 length equals 14 residues. CDR1 and CDR2 from the germline V gene are SEHNR and FQNEAQ (reference sequence). The V end was cut by 1 base, the J end by 2 bases, with 6 bases between. Here the CDR3 reads CASSLGGGNQPQHF. The CDR3 nucleotides read TGTGCCAGCAGCTTAGGGGGGGGCAATCAGCCCCAGCATTTT.

The chain links TRBV6-6 to TRBJ2-5; D is uncertain. CDR1 is MNHNY and CDR2 is SVGAGI in the germline V gene (reference sequence). With 7 bases removed from V and 4 bases from J, the gap between germline ends came to 13 bases. The CDR3 extends over 13 amino acids. The CDR3 loop is CASNTGFLETQYF. The CDR3 DNA is TGTGCCAGCAATACCGGGTTTTTAGAGACCCAGTACTTC.

This chain uses TRBV7-9 with TRBJ2-3; D is undetermined. Trimming pared 8 bases from V and 2 bases from J, leaving 14 bases between. There are 14 residues in the CDR3. The germline gives CDR1 SEHNR, CDR2 FQNEAQ (reference sequence). Here the CDR3 reads CASALVEYTDTQYF. In DNA, the CDR3 is TGTGCCAGCGCCCTAGTAGAATACACAGATACGCAGTATTTT.